The present entry profiles one T cell receptor (beta chain) with its context. This entry is derived from a study of technical replicates of blood from four donors. The V and J ends lost 4 bases and 5 bases, in that order; junction bases with no gene match: 7. There are 15 residues in the CDR3. Germline lookup yields CDR1 SEHNR and CDR2 FQNEAQ (reference sequence). Clones were read by immunoSEQ multiplex PCR, and TCRdb kept only the in-frame ones, dropping some. The data show around 79,000 clones, 94% seen once. V usage is TRBV7-9 and J usage is TRBJ2-3, with TRBD1 identical over 9 bases. Sequenced: T cells isolated from PBMCs. This clonotype was sampled from a human donor in good health. The CDR3 DNA is TGTGCCAGCAGCTACCAACAGGGGGCTGGAGATACGCAGTATTTT. This translates into CASSYQQGAGDTQYF.